This record concerns one TCR beta chain sequence. The sample comes from a study of blood T cell repertoires in COVID-19. Study context: Donors in the United States, Italy and Spain gave samples during acute or convalescent COVID-19. The cDNA or gDNA used as material had been derived from T cells, B-cell-depleted T cells, or PBMCs.

Between the trimmed V and J ends, which lost 3 bases and 8 bases, there was a span of 11 bases. This CDR3 comprises 12 residues. Germline-derived CDR1 and CDR2 are SGHTA and FQGNSA. As originally analysed: For nucleated cells, counts were estimated from reference gene primer amplification. Here immunoSEQ multiplex PCR was the method, and the copy in TCRdb shows in-frame clones only, minus some. That table supplies the V and J calls and clone size; D and trimming were determined from the DNA. The repertoire consists of about 330,000 clones, with roughly 86% occurring once and the leading ten covering approximately 9.3%. Seattle-derived patients entered the study during active infection and were followed longitudinally.

The chain recombines TRBV7-2 with TRBJ2-7; D unclear. This receptor was obtained from a man between 25 and 39 years old with COVID-19, enrolled during active disease. Sequenced: peripheral blood. The CDR3 reads CASSFSGFKQYF. CDR3 coding DNA: TGTGCCAGCAGCTTTTCAGGCTTCAAGCAGTACTTC.